This entry lists 18 T cell receptor beta chains sequenced from one sample in a study of blood T cell repertoires in COVID-19. Only in-frame clones appear in the TCRdb table, and some are missing; sequencing was by immunoSEQ multiplex PCR. This table holds 110,000 to 150,000 clones, approximately 78% found once. The sample comprised peripheral blood. Every receptor here comes from an elderly woman with acute or convalescent COVID-19.

The table lists this clone with a few counts. The chain couples TRBV11-2 to TRBJ1-6; D uncertain. Trimming shortened V by 2 bases and J by 7 bases, and 9 bases separated the two germline ends. Per the germline V gene, CDR1 is SGHAT and CDR2 is FQNNGV. The CDR3 runs to 14 residues. The CDR3 bases are TGTGCCAGCAGCTTATGGTCGCGAAATTCACCCCTCCACTTT. The encoded protein is CASSLWSRNSPLHF.

The chain is built from TRBV9 and TRBJ1-3; D not certain. Germline CDR1 reads SGDLS; CDR2 reads YYNGEE. V shed 4 bases and J shed 7 bases, with 18 bases lying between them. This CDR3 is 15 amino acids long. Written as DNA, the CDR3 is TGTGCCAGCAGCCCCACCCAGACTAATGGTAACACCATATATTTT. This codes for CASSPTQTNGNTIYF.

This clone was observed a few times. The gene calls are TRBV7-9 and TRBJ1-2; D is unresolved. Trimming took 10 bases from V and 4 from J, leaving 16 bases between them. This CDR3 is 13 amino acids long. The V gene's germline CDR1 is SEHNR and CDR2 FQNEAQ (reference sequence). The CDR3 region has the DNA TGTGCCACCGAGAGCGAAACCTCCTATGGCTACACCTTC. As protein: CATESETSYGYTF.

CDR3 nucleotides: TGTGCCAGCAGCAATTCGCACAAAACCGACTATGCAACTAATGAAAAACTGTTTTTT. Its translation: CASSNSHKTDYATNEKLFF. V usage is TRBV21-1 and J usage is TRBJ1-4. TRBV21-1 is shown as a pseudogene. This CDR3 is 19 amino acids long.

The chain employs TRBV27 and TRBJ1-1; no clear D. This CDR3 spans 13 amino acids. Trimming took 2 bases from V and 4 from J, leaving 8 bases between them. Looked up from germline, CDR1 is MNHEY and CDR2 is SMNVEV (reference sequence). The CDR3, as DNA: TGTGCCAGCAGTTTACGAGGGTTCACTGAAGCTTTCTTT. It codes for CASSLRGFTEAFF.

The chain couples TRBV23-1 to TRBJ2-7, with D perhaps matching TRBD1 (5 bases). TRBV23-1 qualifies as an ORF whose function is uncertain. CDR3 length equals 16 residues. Trimming left V 1 base short and J 2 bases short, with 15 bases between. CDR3 region: CASSQFWTRNTYEQYF. In nucleotides, the CDR3 is TGCGCCAGCAGTCAATTCTGGACACGGAATACCTACGAGCAGTACTTC.

V usage is TRBV19 and J usage is TRBJ2-2; D is unclear. The germline V gene encodes CDR1 LNHDA and CDR2 SQIVND (reference sequence). V was pared by 0 bases and J by 11 bases, with 13 bases between. CDR3 size: 14 residues. The CDR3: CASSIEKIGRELFF. The CDR3, as DNA: TGTGCCAGTAGTATAGAAAAAATTGGGCGAGAGCTGTTTTTT. The variable domain in full, with the rest retrieved from reference TRBV19 and TRBJ2-2, is DGGITQSPKYLFRKEGQNVTLSCEQNLNHDAMYWYRQDPGQGLRLIYYSQIVNDFQKGDIAEGYSVSREKKESFPLTVTSAQKNPTAFYLCASSIEKIGRELFFGEGSRLTVL.

V and J are TRBV19 and TRBJ2-2; TRBD1 is a possible D gene (6 bases). The CDR3 has 14 amino acids. The V end lost 9 bases, the J end lost 4 bases, and 15 bases lay between the germline ends. Germline V lookup: CDR1 LNHDA, CDR2 SQIVND (reference sequence). The CDR3 reads CASLRGWGTGELFF. DNA for the CDR3: TGTGCCAGCCTCAGGGGATGGGGCACCGGGGAGCTGTTTTTT.

The chain couples TRBV4-1 to TRBJ1-2; TRBD1 aligns across 7 bases. Trimming cost V 0 bases and J 3 bases; bases outside gene matches: 10. The CDR3 runs 17 residues. From germline, CDR1 is MGHRA and CDR2 YSYEKL. The CDR3 DNA follows: TGCGCCAGCAGCCAAGACCTTGCAGTAACAGGGGACTATGGCTACACCTTC. It encodes CASSQDLAVTGDYGYTF.

The J gene is TRBJ2-7, the V gene TRBV4-2, with TRBD1 as a possible D gene (5 bases). Germline V gene lookup returns CDR1 LGHNA and CDR2 YNFKEQ. The CDR3 totals 14 residues. V shed 0 bases and J shed 3 bases, with 9 bases lying between them. The CDR3 sequence: CASSQDAGYYEQYF. The CDR3 region has the DNA TGTGCCAGCAGCCAAGATGCAGGGTACTACGAGCAGTACTTC.

The rearrangement joins TRBV5-4 to TRBJ2-5; D gene unclear. The V end lost 4 bases, the J end lost 2 bases, and 9 bases lay between the germline ends. Germline lookup yields CDR1 SGHNT and CDR2 YYREEE (reference sequence). This CDR3 has 13 residues. The CDR3 nucleotides read TGTGCCAGCAGCCCCCAAACTCAAGAGACCCAGTACTTC. It translates to CASSPQTQETQYF.

The chain is built from TRBV3-1 (or the pseudogene TRBV3-2) and TRBJ2-2, with D perhaps TRBD1 (6 bases). Trimming pared 1 base from V and 6 bases from J, leaving 12 bases between. Per the germline V gene, CDR1 is LGHDT and CDR2 is YNNKEL (reference sequence). This CDR3 region has 15 residues. The chain's CDR3 is CASSQGTKGAGELFF. Written as DNA, the CDR3 is TGTGCCAGCAGCCAAGGAACAAAGGGGGCCGGGGAGCTGTTTTTT.

The V and J genes are TRBV19 and TRBJ2-2; D possibly corresponds to TRBD1 (5 bases). The CDR3 is made up of 16 amino acids. The V gene lost 3 bases and the J gene lost 6 bases, with 17 bases spanning the gap. CDR1 and CDR2 from the germline V gene are LNHDA and SQIVND (reference sequence). CDR3 sequence: CASSIREGVFPGELFF. DNA of the CDR3: TGTGCCAGTAGTATTCGAGAAGGGGTTTTCCCCGGGGAGCTGTTTTTT.

This rearrangement joins TRBV6-5 to TRBJ1-2; 7 bases match TRBD1. With 7 bases clipped from V and 4 bases from J, the junction kept 9 bases outside the gene matches. The germline gives CDR1 MNHEY, CDR2 SVGAGI. The length of the CDR3 is 14 residues. The CDR3 DNA sequence: TGTGCCAGCAACGAGGGGGCTATGGGCTATGGCTACACCTTC. Protein product: CASNEGAMGYGYTF.

The chain links TRBV3-1 (or the pseudogene TRBV3-2) to TRBJ2-1; possible D gene TRBD2, 5 bases. Germline CDR1 LGHDT, CDR2 YNNKEL (reference sequence). This CDR3 is 16 amino acids long. V was clipped by 4 bases and J by 7 bases, with 20 bases between them. The CDR3 DNA reads TGTGCCAGCAGCCTCCCACTCGGGTTACGGGGAAATGAGCAGTTCTTC. It yields the protein CASSLPLGLRGNEQFF.

The chain carries TRBV10-3 and TRBJ2-1; the match to TRBD2 covers 11 bases. Germline lookup yields CDR1 ENHRY and CDR2 SYGVKD. Unmatched junction bases numbered 9, after V lost 11 bases and J lost 0 bases. The CDR3 sequence is 16 residues long. This CDR3 is CAVGTSGLSSYNEQFF. The DNA of the CDR3 is TGTGCCGTGGGGACTAGCGGCTTAAGCTCCTACAATGAGCAGTTCTTC.

This clone was picked up a small number of times. The chain links TRBV5-1 to TRBJ1-1; D is unresolved. V shed 2 bases and J shed 2 bases, with 10 bases lying between them. This CDR3 has 14 amino acids. In germline, CDR1 is SGHRS, CDR2 YFSETQ. The CDR3 here is CASSFYGGNTEAFF. The CDR3 nucleotides read TGCGCCAGCAGCTTCTACGGCGGAAACACTGAAGCTTTCTTT.

V is TRBV7-2 and J is TRBJ1-4, with 8 bases identical to TRBD1. The V and J ends lost 2 bases and 7 bases, in that order; junction bases with no gene match: 6. From germline, CDR1 is SGHTA and CDR2 FQGNSA. This CDR3 is 15 amino acids long. This CDR3 reads CASSLHGQGREKLFF. DNA of the CDR3: TGTGCCAGCAGCTTACATGGACAGGGACGTGAAAAACTGTTTTTT.